What follows is one T cell receptor beta chain and its context. Trimming removed 5 bases from V and 4 bases from J; junction bases left unmatched: 4. The CDR3 sequence is 15 residues long. Germline values: CDR1 SGHVS, CDR2 FNYEAQ. The protocol was immunoSEQ multiplex PCR, while the TCRdb copy is restricted to in-frame clones and leaves out a portion. Here the sample spans about 84,000 clones, roughly nine tenths being singletons. The entry originates in a study of T cell responses to AZD1222 COVID-19 vaccine. Source: peripheral blood, taken on day 0 of AZD1222 vaccination. The chain links TRBV7-6 to TRBJ2-1; TRBD2 matches 11 bases. This clonotype was obtained from an adult in good health. The CDR3 DNA reads as TGTGCCAGCAGCCTACTAGCGGGAGCTTACAATGAGCAGTTCTTC. As protein: CASSLLAGAYNEQFF. Drawing the rest from reference TRBV7-6 and TRBJ2-1, the complete variable domain is GAGVSQSPRYKVTKRGQDVALRCDPISGHVSLYWYRQALGQGPEFLTYFNYEAQQDKSGLPNDRFSAERPEGSISTLTIQRTEQRDSAMYRCASSLLAGAYNEQFFGPGTRLTVL.